These T cell receptor beta chains were read from a single sample in a study of vaccination and CD4 T cells after COVID-19. For these TCRs, the target antigens are not known. MiXCR, run by TCRdb on the PCR reads, gives a single entry per CDR3 protein. The sample has roughly 7,000 distinct CDR3 sequences, about 70% seen once. Source material: CD4+ T cells from blood, cultured in vitro. Receptors were obtained from a human donor who had recovered from COVID-19. Each CDR3 is given with its conserved first and last residue. A D gene is named only where the DNA matches it firmly. For some rows the clone size is stated as once, few or many, or as a class when expanded; others skip it.

v_gene: TRBV20-1
abundance: NA
d_gene: NA
j_gene: TRBJ1-4
CDR3nt: TGCAGTGCTAGGGGACATCAGGGGGAAAAACTGTTTTTT
CDR3aa: CSARGHQGEKLFF

v_gene: TRBV20-1
abundance: NA
d_gene: NA
j_gene: TRBJ1-5
CDR3nt: TGCAGTGCCAATACACCGACAGTCCCAAATCAGCCCCAGCATTTT
CDR3aa: CSANTPTVPNQPQHF

v_gene: TRBV7-2
abundance: once
d_gene: NA
j_gene: TRBJ1-2
CDR3nt: TGTGCCAGCTTGCGGGGGGCTAATTATGGCTACACCTTC
CDR3aa: CASLRGANYGYTF

v_gene: TRBV15
abundance: NA
d_gene: NA
j_gene: TRBJ1-2
CDR3nt: TGTGCCACCAGCGTCCGGCAGGGTTATGGCTACACCTTC
CDR3aa: CATSVRQGYGYTF

v_gene: TRBV20-1
abundance: NA
d_gene: NA
j_gene: TRBJ1-6
CDR3nt: TGCAGTGCGCAACAACCGAGGATAGGTTCACCCCTCCACTTT
CDR3aa: CSAQQPRIGSPLHF

v_gene: TRBV19
abundance: medium-sized
d_gene: TRBD1
j_gene: TRBJ1-2
CDR3nt: TGTGCCAGTAGTGCGTCCCGGGACAGAAAGAACTATGGCTACACCTTC
CDR3aa: CASSASRDRKNYGYTF

v_gene: TRBV30
abundance: NA
d_gene: NA
j_gene: TRBJ1-6
CDR3nt: TGTGCCTGGAGTGTAGGGTTACAGGGCGGATCACCCCTCCACTTT
CDR3aa: CAWSVGLQGGSPLHF

v_gene: TRBV9
abundance: NA
d_gene: NA
j_gene: TRBJ1-5
CDR3nt: TGTGCCAGCAGCGTAAAGGGAAATCGGGGGGATTTGCCCCAGCATTTT
CDR3aa: CASSVKGNRGDLPQHF

v_gene: TRBV4-2
abundance: few
d_gene: NA
j_gene: TRBJ2-3
CDR3nt: TGTGCCAGCAGCCAAGGGGCCGCTACGCAGTATTTT
CDR3aa: CASSQGAATQYF

v_gene: TRBV19
abundance: once
d_gene: NA
j_gene: TRBJ1-5
CDR3nt: TGTGCCAGTAGTACCCGACAGACCCAGCATTTT
CDR3aa: CASSTRQTQHF

v_gene: TRBV6-5
abundance: NA
d_gene: NA
j_gene: TRBJ1-1
CDR3nt: TGTGCCAGCAGTTACTCGACAGGTCGGAGGGGCACTGAAGCTTTCTTT
CDR3aa: CASSYSTGRRGTEAFF